This T cell receptor beta chain was observed in a study of blood T cell repertoires in COVID-19. The wider study: COVID-19 samples collected from the United States, Italy and Spain covered acute and convalescent phases. From T cells, B-cell-depleted T cells, or PBMCs came the material, which was cDNA or gDNA.

Germline loops: CDR1 SGHRS, CDR2 YFSETQ. Trimming cost V 4 bases and J 4 bases, with 12 bases left between them. The CDR3 covers 14 residues. Original methodology: The authors estimated nucleated cell counts from reference gene primer amplification. Libraries were prepared by immunoSEQ multiplex PCR; TCRdb keeps only in-frame clonotypes and omits some of them. V, J and clone size reflect that table, while D and trimming were determined from the DNA. This sample has fewer than 350,000 clones, with roughly 90% found just once. Sequenced material: peripheral blood. This sequence originates from a young woman with COVID-19, enrolled during active disease. V and J are TRBV5-1 and TRBJ1-3; a possible D gene is TRBD1 (5 bases). The CDR3 DNA reads as TGCGCCAGCAGCACCGGGACTGTAGGAAACACCATATATTTT. Protein product: CASSTGTVGNTIYF.